One T cell receptor beta chain is described in this entry. These data come from a study of blood T cell repertoires in COVID-19. On the study more broadly: Whether acute or convalescent, the COVID-19 samples came from the United States, Italy and Spain.

In the authors' methods: Estimates of nucleated cell counts were drawn from the amplification of reference gene primers. Repertoires were generated with immunoSEQ multiplex PCR, while TCRdb's copy carries only in-frame clones and drops some. The V and J calls and clone size are taken from that table; D and trimming were inferred from the DNA. There are hundreds of thousands of clones in the sample; around nine tenths occur only once, and roughly 1.4% lies in the top ten. The CDR3 loop spans 14 amino acids. CDR1 and CDR2 from the germline V gene are KGHSH and LQKENI. Trimming removed 2 bases at V and 4 bases at J, with 9 bases between. A COVID-19 case was met by exposed participants within 2 weeks before study entry.

The clonotype comes from a woman aged 18-29 years who had been exposed to COVID-19. Sequenced: PBMCs or T cells enriched from blood (not recorded which). J is TRBJ2-1 and V is TRBV18, with D possibly matching TRBD1 (6 bases). This CDR3 reads CASSPTGIYNEQFF. CDR3 nucleotide sequence: TGTGCCAGCTCACCAACAGGGATTTACAATGAGCAGTTCTTC.